The following is a TCR beta chain sequence with its context. These data are taken from a study of CD8 T cells in Susac syndrome. Study as a whole: Patients with Susac syndrome were therapy-naive, taking corticosteroids, with some also receiving intravenous immunoglobulin, or taking intravenous immunoglobulin alone at the time their blood was drawn.

Random-hexamer reverse transcription was applied to 0.5 to 1 ug RNA. TCRdb reanalysed the immunoSEQ multiplex PCR reads using MiXCR and keeps one entry per CDR3 protein. The sample has about 140,000 distinct CDR3 sequences, approximately 96% seen once. V dropped 9 bases and J dropped 5 bases, with 9 bases sitting between them. The CDR3 totals 11 residues. Germline CDR1 reads KGHDR; CDR2 reads SFDVKD. TCR beta sequences were obtained from blood CD8+ and CD4+ T cells. The source of this sequence is a human donor with Susac syndrome. The sequencing sample was made of CD4+ T cells from PBMCs. The chain links TRBV24-1 to TRBJ1-1; D is unresolved. The CDR3 region has the DNA TGTGCCACCGAAGGGAAGACTGAAGCTTTCTTT. It specifies CATEGKTEAFF.